Each of the 7 T cell receptor beta chains below was sequenced from the same sample in a study. TCRdb processed the 5' RACE reads anew with MiXCR; each CDR3 protein has one entry. The profile shows roughly 13,000 distinct CDR3 sequences, more than 20% of them singletons. The sequencing sample was made of naive CD4+ T cells sorted from blood. The subset here: naive CD4+ T cells, CD4+CD45RA+CD25-. All receptors derive from a female donor with breast cancer.

Remarks on this clonotype: A much larger clone is a single base away; this may be a read error. CDR3 nucleotide sequence: TGTGCCAGCGGTTACTCAACCGCGGGGTCTGGGGCCAACGTCCTGACTTTC. Amino acids: CASGYSTAGSGANVLTF. The chain employs TRBV6-5 and TRBJ2-6; D possibly corresponds to TRBD2 (6 bases). Germline V gene sequence: CDR1 MNHEY, CDR2 SVGAGI. The CDR3 extends over 17 amino acids.

This clonotype was observed many times. The J gene is TRBJ2-1, the V gene TRBV20-1, with D tentatively TRBD1 (6 bases). The CDR3 is 15 amino acids. Trimming removed 1 base from V and 4 bases from J, with 14 bases in between. CDR1 is DFQATT, CDR2 SNEGSKA, per germline (reference sequence). The chain's CDR3 is CSARGTVVFYNEQFF. CDR3 coding DNA: TGCAGTGCTAGAGGGACAGTGGTCTTTTACAATGAGCAGTTCTTC.

With regard to this clonotype: A read error is possible here, since a much larger clone lies one base away. This chain connects TRBV7-8 to TRBJ1-4; possibly TRBD1 for D (5 bases). CDR3 length: 15 residues. Germline V gives CDR1 SGHVS, CDR2 FQNEAQ. Deletions cut 5 bases from V and 8 bases from J, with 18 bases between. The CDR3 loop is CASSPEAGNLEKLFF. The CDR3 bases are TGTGCCAGCAGCCCGGAGGCAGGGAATTTAGAAAAACTGTTTTTT. Supplemented by reference TRBV7-8 and TRBJ1-4, the full variable domain reads GAGVSQSPRYKVAKRGQDVALRCDPISGHVSLFWYQQALGQGPEFLTYFQNEAQLDKSGLPSDRFFAERPEGSVSTLKIQRTQQEDSAVYLCASSPEAGNLEKLFFGSGTQLSVL.

The rearrangement joins TRBV29-1 to TRBJ1-2, with a tentative D call TRBD1 (5 bases). V lost 7 bases to trimming and J lost 1 base, with 16 bases between them. The germline V gene has CDR1 SQVTM and CDR2 ANQGSEA. The CDR3 is made up of 14 amino acids. CDR3 sequence: CSAGGEGRNYGYTF. CDR3 in DNA: TGCAGCGCTGGAGGGGAGGGACGTAACTATGGCTACACCTTC.

This chain uses TRBV12-3 or TRBV12-4 with TRBJ2-7; D might be TRBD1 (5 bases). Trimming took off 1 base at V and 6 bases at J, with 13 bases between the two ends. CDR3 length equals 14 residues. Here the CDR3 reads CASSLGRAWGEQYF. CDR3 in DNA: TGTGCCAGCAGTTTAGGCAGGGCGTGGGGCGAGCAGTACTTC.

This clonotype occurred a few times. The chain employs TRBV5-1 and TRBJ1-5; 7 positions agree with TRBD1. The junction had 10 bases not matched to a gene; V was cut back by 4 bases and J by 0 bases. Looked up from germline, CDR1 is SGHRS and CDR2 is YFSETQ. The CDR3 extends over 17 amino acids. CDR3: CASSPTTGAPSNQPQHF. The CDR3 DNA reads as TGCGCCAGCAGCCCGACCACAGGGGCTCCTAGCAATCAGCCCCAGCATTTT.

This clonotype was seen many times. The V call is TRBV20-1, the J call TRBJ1-2, with 9 positions matching TRBD1. The CDR3 sequence is 16 residues long. The trim removed 0 bases at V and 4 bases at J, leaving 9 bases unmatched. CDR1 is DFQATT, CDR2 SNEGSKA, per germline (reference sequence). The CDR3 region is CSARDTGGEQPYGYTF. CDR3 DNA: TGCAGTGCTAGAGACACAGGGGGCGAACAACCCTATGGCTACACCTTC.